The source of this TCR beta chain is a study of blood T cells in healthy people across ages. Study context: Researchers report that template switching captured about one barcoded beta molecule per two T cells.

Next came a second PCR, run for about 6 to 12 cycles, which used a sample-barcoded 5' primer along with a J-beta primer mix. MiXCR was run by TCRdb on the 5' RACE reads, yielding one entry per CDR3 protein. The sample consists of fewer than 650,000 distinct CDR3 sequences, about a quarter of them appearing once. These same records also appear under a second study, on T cells of mothers and their children.

The clonotype originates from a boy aged 2 to 10 in good health. Sample: blood.

CDR3 nucleotides: TGTGCCAGCAGTTCGGGGTCGCGCGCTGAAGCTTTCTTT. Protein: CASSSGSRAEAFF. V is TRBV12-3 or TRBV12-4 and J is TRBJ1-1; D gene ambiguous. The CDR3 has 13 residues. Trimming cost V 4 bases and J 6 bases, with 12 bases left between them.